Presented here are 19 T cell receptor beta chains from one specimen sequenced in a study of cytomegalovirus exposure and HLA in healthy donors. Use of 60 Vbeta and 13 Jbeta primers characterized the PCR. Assay used: immunoSEQ multiplex PCR; TCRdb lists only in-frame clones, some missing. The sample holds 120,000 to 150,000 clones, over 60% seen once. Sequencing was carried out using PBMCs. The source is a man aged 35 to 55 in good health and CMV-seronegative.

About this clone: At one end, the junction sequence differs from germline, possibly due to a read error. The V and J genes are TRBV7-9 and TRBJ2-1; 8 nucleotides line up with TRBD1. The CDR3 is 16 amino acids. Germline values: CDR1 SEHNR, CDR2 FQNEAQ (reference sequence). The CDR3 nucleotides are TGTTCCAGCAGCTTAGGGGCGGGACAGGCAGGAAATGAGCAGTTCTTC. Translation gives CSSSLGAGQAGNEQFF.

The chain uses TRBV19 and TRBJ1-1; a possible D gene is TRBD1 (6 bases). Germline lookup yields CDR1 LNHDA and CDR2 SQIVND (reference sequence). The length of the CDR3 is 14 residues. V shed 3 bases and J shed 1 base, with 9 bases lying between them. CDR3 in amino acids: CASSMSGANTEAFF. CDR3 sequence (DNA): TGTGCCAGTAGTATGTCAGGGGCGAACACTGAAGCTTTCTTT.

This sequence joins TRBV18 and TRBJ2-7, with 8 bases that match TRBD1. V was pared by 4 bases and J by 0 bases, with 5 bases of the junction left unmatched. Germline loops: CDR1 KGHSH, CDR2 LQKENI. The CDR3 loop spans 15 amino acids. CDR3 coding DNA: TGTGCCAGCTCACAACCGGGACAGGCCTCCTACGAGCAGTACTTC. Protein product: CASSQPGQASYEQYF.

The chain carries TRBV4-1 and TRBJ2-7; 9 bases line up with TRBD1. The CDR3 extends over 16 amino acids. Germline V lookup: CDR1 MGHRA, CDR2 YSYEKL. V was pared by 0 bases and J by 3 bases, with 6 bases of the junction left unmatched. The CDR3 is CASSQDQTGGNYEQYF. Written as DNA, the CDR3 is TGCGCCAGCAGCCAAGACCAGACAGGGGGTAACTACGAGCAGTACTTC.

The V and J genes are TRBV19 and TRBJ1-1; D ambiguous. This CDR3 region has 15 residues. In germline, CDR1 is LNHDA, CDR2 SQIVND (reference sequence). Trimming removed 6 bases at V and 5 bases at J, with 19 bases between. CDR3 DNA sequence: TGTGCCAGTAGCCCGAGTAGACCGGGAGTAACTGAAGCTTTCTTT. Protein sequence: CASSPSRPGVTEAFF.

In its sample, this clone was seen a few times. The junction shows a germline mismatch at one end, possibly a read error. The CDR3 DNA is TGTGCCAGTACCCCGGACAGGATCTATGGCTACCCCTTC. Translation gives CASTPDRIYGYPF. J is TRBJ1-2 and V is TRBV19, with TRBD1 matching 7 bases. This CDR3 comprises 13 residues. CDR1 is LNHDA and CDR2 is SQIVND in the germline V gene (reference sequence).

The rearrangement uses TRBV10-3 and TRBJ2-7; TRBD2 might be the D (5 bases). In germline, CDR1 is ENHRY, CDR2 SYGVKD. There are 14 residues in the CDR3. The V and J ends lost 3 bases and 1 base respectively, with 10 bases between them. The DNA of the CDR3 is TGTGCCATCAGTGACGGACTTGGGTCCTACGAGCAGTACTTC. It translates to CAISDGLGSYEQYF.

The chain joins TRBV6-1 to TRBJ2-7, with 7 bases lining up with TRBD2. CDR3 length equals 15 residues. V shed 5 bases, J shed 4 bases, and the junction held 11 bases outside the gene matches. The germline V gene encodes CDR1 MNHNS and CDR2 SASEGT. CDR3 residues: CASSSGTTITYEQYF. CDR3 DNA: TGTGCCAGCAGTAGTGGGACTACCATCACTTACGAGCAGTACTTC.

This clone showed up just a few times. The chain has TRBV5-1 and TRBJ2-5; D is perhaps TRBD2 (5 bases). With 0 bases removed from V and 2 bases from J, the gap between germline ends came to 8 bases. Germline loops: CDR1 SGHRS, CDR2 YFSETQ. The CDR3 covers 14 residues. CDR3 amino acids: CASSLVPGQETQYF. In DNA, the CDR3 is TGCGCCAGCAGCTTGGTTCCGGGGCAAGAGACCCAGTACTTC.

The chain joins TRBV5-1 to TRBJ2-3; D not certain. The CDR3 runs to 15 residues. V was shortened by 0 bases and J by 0 bases, with 8 bases between the two germline ends. Germline assignment: CDR1 SGHRS and CDR2 YFSETQ. The CDR3 coding sequence is TGCGCCAGCAGCTTGGCGGCTAGAAGCACAGATACGCAGTATTTT. It specifies CASSLAARSTDTQYF.

The chain has TRBV28 and TRBJ1-2; TRBD1 is a possible D gene (5 bases). This CDR3 comprises 12 residues. The V and J ends lost 8 bases and 4 bases respectively, with 11 bases between them. CDR1 and CDR2 (germline): MDHEN, SYDVKM. CDR3 in amino acids: CASGWGGYGYTF. The CDR3 coding sequence is TGTGCCAGCGGGTGGGGGGGCTATGGCTACACCTTC.

This chain joins TRBV5-1 and TRBJ2-2; 8 bases agree with TRBD1. CDR1 is SGHRS and CDR2 is YFSETQ in the germline V gene. This CDR3 is built from 18 residues. Trimming cost V 2 bases and J 2 bases; bases outside gene matches: 11. The CDR3 region has the DNA TGCGCCAGCAGCTTAAAGGACAGGGTCAGAGGAAACACCGGGGAGCTGTTTTTT. Its protein product is CASSLKDRVRGNTGELFF.

The chain couples TRBV5-4 to TRBJ2-2; 7 bases line up with TRBD2. The CDR3 has 12 residues. Germline lookup yields CDR1 SGHNT and CDR2 YYREEE (reference sequence). The trim removed 7 bases at V and 4 bases at J, leaving 1 base unmatched. The CDR3 nucleotides are TGTGCCAGCGGGAGGGGCACCGGGGAGCTGTTTTTT. This sequence encodes CASGRGTGELFF. Drawing the rest from reference TRBV5-4 and TRBJ2-2, the complete variable domain is ETGVTQSPTHLIKTRGQQVTLRCSSQSGHNTVSWYQQALGQGPQFIFQYYREEENGRGNFPPRFSGLQFPNYSSELNVNALELDDSALYLCASGRGTGELFFGEGSRLTVL.

CDR3 in amino acids: CASRTLGGTEAFF. The CDR3 coding sequence is TGTGCCAGCAGGACCCTAGGGGGCACTGAAGCTTTCTTT. This sequence joins TRBV6-6 and TRBJ1-1; TRBD1 is a possible D gene (6 bases). The CDR3 is 13 residues long. Germline lookup yields CDR1 MNHNY and CDR2 SVGAGI (reference sequence). The V end lost 6 bases, the J end lost 4 bases, and 12 bases lay between the germline ends.

V is TRBV6-5 and J is TRBJ2-7, with a tentative D call TRBD1 (6 bases). V was clipped by 6 bases and J by 3 bases, with 12 bases between them. Germline CDR1 and CDR2: MNHEY and SVGAGI. CDR3 length: 13 residues. CDR3 amino acids: CASSRDTYYEQYF. For the CDR3, the DNA is TGTGCCAGCAGCCGGGACACTTACTACGAGCAGTACTTC.

This clone was observed a handful of times. This chain connects TRBV27 to TRBJ2-3; D is possibly TRBD2 (6 bases). This CDR3 has 16 amino acids. Germline V gene lookup returns CDR1 MNHEY and CDR2 SMNVEV (reference sequence). The V and J ends lost 8 bases and 3 bases respectively, with 21 bases between them. This chain's CDR3 is CASWRGGEVWTDTQYF. The CDR3 bases are TGTGCCAGCTGGCGAGGAGGGGAGGTTTGGACAGATACGCAGTATTTT.

V gene TRBV2 combines with J gene TRBJ1-2; the match to TRBD1 covers 11 bases. CDR3 length: 16 residues. Germline V lookup: CDR1 SNHLY, CDR2 FYNNEI. The V and J ends lost 9 bases and 1 base, in that order; junction bases with no gene match: 10. CDR3 DNA sequence: TGTGCCAGTCACAGGACAGGGGGCGAGCTTAACTATGGCTACACCTTC. This sequence encodes CASHRTGGELNYGYTF.

There are a few counts of this clone. The chain carries TRBV10-3 and TRBJ2-7; 10 nucleotides agree with TRBD2. The CDR3 has 17 residues. CDR1 is ENHRY, CDR2 SYGVKD, per germline. V dropped 8 bases and J dropped 2; count of bases not matched to a gene: 15. CDR3 amino acids: CAIGGGLAGASTYEQYF. The CDR3 coding sequence is TGTGCCATCGGAGGGGGCCTAGCGGGGGCCTCAACCTACGAGCAGTACTTC.

The chain has TRBV6-5 and TRBJ2-7; 9 bases align to TRBD1. The CDR3 extends over 16 amino acids. V shed 4 bases and J 1 base; nucleotides not matched to a gene: 8. Germline CDR1 reads MNHEY; CDR2 reads SVGAGI. CDR3 in DNA: TGTGCCAGCAGTTCCCCGGGACAGGGAGATTCCTACGAGCAGTACTTC. This encodes CASSSPGQGDSYEQYF.